One sample yielded the 17 T cell receptor beta chains listed below, sequenced in a study of T cell repertoires in ileal Crohn's disease. Assay: immunoSEQ multiplex PCR; the TCRdb copy retains only in-frame clones and omits some. The table has thousands of clones, around 75% seen once; the top ten hold 16%. The sequencing input was ileal tissue. The source is an adult with Crohn's disease.

The genes are TRBV11-3 and TRBJ2-1, with TRBD2 identical over 11 bases. The junction had 5 bases not matched to a gene; V was cut back by 5 bases and J by 5 bases. CDR1 and CDR2 from the germline V gene are SGHNT and YENEEA. CDR3 size: 15 residues. CDR3 DNA: TGTGCCAGCAGCAAACTAGCGGGAGCCCACAATGAGCAGTTCTTC. Translating gives CASSKLAGAHNEQFF.

This chain connects TRBV7-9 to TRBJ2-3, with unresolved D. This CDR3 is 13 amino acids long. Germline V gene lookup returns CDR1 SEHNR and CDR2 FQNEAQ (reference sequence). The V end lost 0 bases, the J end lost 4 bases, and 5 bases lay between the germline ends. As DNA, the CDR3 is TGTGCCAGCAGCTTAGCCTATCCAGATACGCAGTATTTT. Translation gives CASSLAYPDTQYF.

The rearrangement links TRBV25-1 to TRBJ1-1; 7 bases map to TRBD1. J gave up 5 bases and V 3 bases, and 9 bases lay outside the gene matches. The CDR3 is 15 residues long. Looked up from germline, CDR1 is MGHDK and CDR2 is SYGVNS. The CDR3 DNA reads as TGTGCCAGCAGTGAGACTTGGACAGGAGGGACTGAAGCTTTCTTT. Translation gives CASSETWTGGTEAFF. The full variable domain, completed using reference TRBV25-1 and TRBJ1-1, is EADIYQTPRYLVIGTGKKITLECSQTMGHDKMYWYQQDPGMELHLIHYSYGVNSTEKGDLSSESTVSRIRTEHFPLTLESARPSHTSQYLCASSETWTGGTEAFFGQGTRLTVV.

The J gene is TRBJ1-1, the V gene TRBV5-4; 9 nucleotides line up with TRBD1. J lost 0 bases, V lost 4 bases, and 7 bases had no gene match. The CDR3 spans 16 residues. Germline CDR1 reads SGHNT; CDR2 reads YYREEE (reference sequence). The CDR3 spells CASSIRTGAMNTEAFF. CDR3 coding DNA: TGTGCCAGCAGCATACGGACAGGGGCGATGAACACTGAAGCTTTCTTT.

The chain combines TRBV28 with TRBJ1-4; the D gene is possibly TRBD1 (5 bases). CDR3 length equals 14 residues. CDR1 MDHEN and CDR2 SYDVKM come from the germline V gene. Trimming removed 8 bases at V and 5 bases at J, with 15 bases between. The CDR3 nucleotides are TGTGCCAGCTACCAGGGACTCGAGAATGAAAAACTGTTTTTT. Protein: CASYQGLENEKLFF.

This clone was counted once. This chain's CDR3 is CASSFDRASKAFF. The CDR3 nucleotides read TGTGCCAGCAGTTTCGACAGGGCTTCTAAAGCTTTCTTT. This rearrangement joins TRBV27 to TRBJ1-1; 7 nucleotides match TRBD1. CDR1 and CDR2 (germline): MNHEY, SMNVEV (reference sequence). There are 13 residues in the CDR3. Trimming cost V 3 bases and J 9 bases; bases outside gene matches: 7.

The rearrangement links TRBV5-1 to TRBJ1-4, with a weak D call TRBD1 (5 bases). Germline assignment: CDR1 SGHRS and CDR2 YFSETQ. The CDR3 spans 13 residues. Trimming took off 6 bases at V and 0 bases at J, with 6 bases between the two ends. The CDR3 spells CASKQATNEKLFF. The DNA of the CDR3 is TGCGCCAGCAAACAGGCAACTAATGAAAAACTGTTTTTT.

The chain links TRBV19 to TRBJ1-5; the match to TRBD1 covers 8 bases. Germline V gene sequence: CDR1 LNHDA, CDR2 SQIVND (reference sequence). CDR3 length equals 14 residues. With V trimmed by 5 bases and J by 6 bases, 6 bases remained unmatched. The CDR3 reads CASSDRGQGQPQHF. The CDR3 DNA sequence: TGTGCCAGTAGTGACAGGGGTCAGGGTCAGCCCCAGCATTTT.

The J gene is TRBJ1-5, the V gene TRBV27, with 9 bases identical to TRBD1. V dropped 5 bases and J dropped 2; count of bases not matched to a gene: 7. The CDR3 length is 16 residues. Per germline, CDR1 MNHEY and CDR2 SMNVEV (reference sequence). CDR3 loop: CASSPGQGRGNQPQHF. The CDR3 DNA is TGTGCCAGCAGTCCGGGACAGGGACGGGGCAATCAGCCCCAGCATTTT.

The gene calls are TRBV23-1 and TRBJ2-2; perhaps TRBD2 as D (6 bases). TRBV23-1 is placed among ORFs of uncertain function. Trimming stripped 4 bases from V and 5 bases from J, with 11 bases between. CDR3 length equals 14 residues. The CDR3 coding sequence is TGCGCCAGCAGTCCGGACCGGGGGACCGGGGAGCTGTTTTTT. Amino acids: CASSPDRGTGELFF.

The rearrangement uses TRBV29-1 and TRBJ1-1; a possible D gene is TRBD1 (5 bases). Trimming cost V 7 bases and J 6 bases, with 12 bases left between them. The CDR3 spans 11 residues. Germline V lookup: CDR1 SQVTM, CDR2 ANQGSEA. This chain's CDR3 is CSGGLRAEAFF. Written as DNA, the CDR3 is TGCAGCGGGGGCCTTAGGGCTGAAGCTTTCTTT.

The chain couples TRBV2 to TRBJ2-3; D not resolved. V was trimmed by 4 bases and J by 2 bases, leaving 10 bases between them. CDR1 is SNHLY, CDR2 FYNNEI, per germline. The CDR3 runs 14 residues. The CDR3 DNA reads as TGTGCCAGCAGTGTACTTGAGATCACAGATACGCAGTATTTT. It codes for CASSVLEITDTQYF.

This sequence joins TRBV29-1 and TRBJ1-5; perhaps TRBD1 as D (6 bases). Trimming removed 6 bases from V and 2 bases from J, with 11 bases in between. The CDR3 is made up of 13 amino acids. The germline V gene has CDR1 SQVTM and CDR2 ANQGSEA. The CDR3: CSVGDRRNQPQHF. In nucleotides, the CDR3 is TGCAGCGTAGGCGACAGGCGCAATCAGCCCCAGCATTTT.

This clone showed up just once. The chain has TRBV6-4 and TRBJ1-2; the match to TRBD1 covers 11 bases. The CDR3 consists of 14 residues. Germline loops: CDR1 MRHNA, CDR2 SNTAGT. The junction had 7 bases not matched to a gene; V was cut back by 5 bases and J by 8 bases. CDR3 DNA sequence: TGTGCCAGCAGTCCCGGGACAGGGGGTGGAGGCTACACCTTC. Its translation: CASSPGTGGGGYTF.

This CDR3 is CASSLPGAGPPDTQYF. The CDR3 DNA sequence: TGTGCCAGCAGCCTACCTGGCGCAGGCCCCCCAGATACGCAGTATTTT. This sequence joins TRBV7-9 and TRBJ2-3; D is undetermined. Germline lookup yields CDR1 SEHNR and CDR2 FQNEAQ (reference sequence). The CDR3 is made up of 16 amino acids. Trimming shortened V by 5 bases and J by 4 bases, and 19 bases separated the two germline ends.

The rearrangement joins TRBV5-1 to TRBJ2-4; TRBD1 matches 10 bases. CDR1 is SGHRS, CDR2 YFSETQ, per germline. J was trimmed by 6 bases and V by 3 bases; bases with no gene match: 6. The CDR3 consists of 15 residues. CDR3 in amino acids: CASSSGQGNLNIQYF. In nucleotides, the CDR3 is TGCGCCAGCAGCTCGGGACAGGGGAACCTAAACATTCAGTACTTC.

The gene calls are TRBV28 and TRBJ1-2, with a tentative D call TRBD1 (6 bases). Between the trimmed V and J ends, which lost 5 bases and 6 bases, there was a span of 10 bases. The CDR3 extends over 12 amino acids. Germline V gene sequence: CDR1 MDHEN, CDR2 SYDVKM. DNA for the CDR3: TGTGCCAGCAGTGCCTACAGGGATGGCTACACCTTC. This gives the protein CASSAYRDGYTF.